This TCR beta chain was observed in a study of OX40 agonist ivuxolimab in advanced cancers. Regarding the complete study: Ivuxolimab was an agonistic, fully human IgG2 monoclonal antibody directed against OX40 (CD134), a costimulatory receptor. Intravenous ivuxolimab was administered to patients every 2 weeks at six dose levels: 0.01, 0.1, 0.3, 1.5, 3 and 10 mg/kg. Of the 50 or so patients in dose escalation, about 20 had hepatocellular carcinoma, roughly 15 had melanoma, 9 had renal cell carcinoma and 9 had head and neck cancer. A male proportion of 75% to 85% and a mean age of 60 years, ranging from 23 to 79, were recorded for the dose-escalation cohort. Prior anti-PD-1, anti-PD-L1 or anti-CTLA-4 therapy was permitted, and 40% of dose-escalation patients had received checkpoint inhibitors. Partial responses were achieved by three dose-escalation patients, of whom one had hepatocellular carcinoma and two had cutaneous melanoma. Peripheral TCRbeta sequencing aimed to test whether ivuxolimab altered TCR sequence diversity and caused clonal T-cell expansion. The paper covers the monotherapy dose-escalation part of the phase I ivuxolimab trial, which included N ≈ 50 patients.

To sequence the TCRbeta CDR3 region, genomic DNA was isolated from the sorted cells. TCRbeta CDR3 regions were sequenced using the immunoSEQ Assay. TCRdb mirrors the immuneACCESS table, restricted to in-frame sequences. Some clones are absent from its copies; in checked studies, under half trace to an unresolved V gene, and the reason for the others is unknown. The sample data list approximately 25,000 clones, and 75% to 80% of these were observed just once. The ten largest clones add up to around 19% of the sample. The trial excluded patients who had a history of autoimmune disease or were on systemic immunosuppression. Peripheral blood for TCR sequencing was drawn from every dose cohort at baseline, at cycle 4 day 1 and at cycle 7 day 1. Samples were obtained from an open-label, multicenter, first-in-human phase I dose-escalation trial of ivuxolimab. Adults with locally advanced or metastatic head and neck squamous cell, hepatocellular, melanoma or renal cell carcinoma were enrolled in the trial. Before TCR sequencing, CD4+ T cells and CD8+ T cells were sorted from peripheral blood as separate populations.

Trimming leaves V shorter by 3 bases and J shorter by 0 bases, with the junction holding 6 bases beyond the gene matches. CDR1 and CDR2 were assigned from the germline V gene as MDHEN and SYDVKM. The CDR3 measures 16 amino acids from cysteine to phenylalanine. Just the 48-base CDR3 DNA is kept, in frame starting at base 1. Results the study describes overall, beyond this receptor: Low levels of normalized T-cell clonal expansion were also seen in some patients who did not respond. After ivuxolimab, more expanded clones were found on average in CD8+ T cells than in CD4+ T cells. The antigen specificity of the clonally expanded peripheral T cells was not determined. Clonal expansion of both CD4+ and CD8+ blood T cells was observed from baseline to week 6 at doses 0.1 to 3.0 mg/kg. In partial responders in the 0.1-3.0 mg/kg groups, normalized peripheral clonal expansion was found to be among the lowest, especially among CD8+ T cells.

In the case of this clone: Which antigen it targets is not known. No base quality information exists; no much larger clone differs at one position.

The clonotype was recovered from an adult with an advanced solid tumor such as melanoma, head and neck, liver or kidney cancer. The source material was CD4+ or CD8+ T cells sorted from blood, sampled in a trial of the OX40 agonist ivuxolimab. This chain is built from TRBV28 and TRBJ1-2; 8 bases in between match TRBD1. The CDR3 region: CASSFRPQGANYGYTF. In nucleotides, the sequence is TGTGCCAGCAGTTTCCGCCCACAGGGGGCTAACTATGGCTACACCTTC.